These 12 T cell receptor beta chains originate from one sample sequenced in a study of cytomegalovirus exposure and HLA in healthy donors. Amplification used 60 Vbeta primers and 13 Jbeta primers. Assay used: immunoSEQ multiplex PCR; TCRdb lists only in-frame clones, some missing. This sample has 85,000 to 100,000 clones; approximately 81% occur once, and the top ten carry about 4%. Sequenced input: PBMCs. Receptor source: a middle-aged woman in good health and CMV-seropositive.

The V call is TRBV30, the J call TRBJ1-5, with D perhaps TRBD1 (6 bases). Trimming removed 1 base from V and 4 bases from J, with 11 bases in between. The CDR3 is made up of 14 amino acids. Looked up from germline, CDR1 is GTSNPN and CDR2 is SVGIG (reference sequence). The CDR3 protein is CAWSGGQRNQPQHF. CDR3 bases: TGTGCCTGGAGTGGGGGGCAGAGAAATCAGCCCCAGCATTTT.

The chain uses TRBV6-6 and TRBJ1-1, with D tentatively TRBD1 (6 bases). The CDR3 loop spans 13 amino acids. V was pared by 2 bases and J by 4 bases, with 8 bases between. Germline V gene lookup returns CDR1 MNHNY and CDR2 SVGAGI (reference sequence). The CDR3 here is CASSYLGGTEAFF. CDR3 sequence (DNA): TGTGCCAGCAGTTACCTAGGGGGCACTGAAGCTTTCTTT.

The V call is TRBV27, the J call TRBJ2-5, with D maybe TRBD2 (7 bases). The length of the CDR3 is 15 residues. V was cut by 6 bases and J by 2 bases, with 16 bases left in between. The germline V gene has CDR1 MNHEY and CDR2 SMNVEV (reference sequence). The CDR3 sequence: CASRGGQGRQETQYF. In DNA, the CDR3 is TGTGCCAGCAGGGGGGGGCAGGGGAGACAAGAGACCCAGTACTTC.

This clone was seen only a few times. This sequence joins TRBV7-9 and TRBJ1-2; no reliable D call. Per the germline V gene, CDR1 is SEHNR and CDR2 is FQNEAQ (reference sequence). This CDR3 has 14 residues. V lost 3 bases and J lost 4, with 12 bases in between. CDR3: CASSFAGGSYGYTF. CDR3 sequence (DNA): TGTGCCAGCAGCTTCGCAGGAGGGTCCTATGGCTACACCTTC.

This clone was found once. This rearrangement joins TRBV11-3 to TRBJ2-1; tentatively, D is TRBD1 (5 bases). V shed 4 bases and J shed 0 bases, with 10 bases lying between them. Germline CDR1 is SGHNT and CDR2 is YENEEA. The CDR3 runs to 15 residues. The CDR3 DNA follows: TGTGCCAGCAGCTCACAGGAAAGCTCCTACAATGAGCAGTTCTTC. Protein product: CASSSQESSYNEQFF.

The chain couples TRBV28 to TRBJ2-1, with D perhaps TRBD1 (5 bases). V was clipped by 7 bases and J by 4 bases, with 20 bases between them. The CDR3 is 16 residues long. Germline lookup yields CDR1 MDHEN and CDR2 SYDVKM. Here the CDR3 reads CASTPAGSGPYNEQFF. The CDR3, as DNA: TGTGCCAGCACCCCTGCAGGGTCAGGACCTTACAATGAGCAGTTCTTC.

This clone was seen only once. The chain couples TRBV7-9 to TRBJ2-3, with 10 bases lining up with TRBD2. In germline, CDR1 is SEHNR, CDR2 FQNEAQ (reference sequence). V lost 5 bases, J lost 3 bases, and 5 bases stayed unmatched. This CDR3 has 15 amino acids. In nucleotides, the CDR3 is TGTGCCAGCAGCACCTGGACTAGCGGTACAGATACGCAGTATTTT. Translated: CASSTWTSGTDTQYF.

The CDR3 loop is CASSLVGRTYNEQFF. For the CDR3, the DNA is TGTGCCAGCAGCTTAGTCGGTAGAACCTACAATGAGCAGTTCTTC. The genes are TRBV7-2 and TRBJ2-1; the D is unclear. CDR1 and CDR2 from the germline V gene are SGHTA and FQGNSA. The V end was cut by 1 base, the J end by 2 bases, with 9 bases between. CDR3 length equals 15 residues.

The J gene is TRBJ2-1, the V gene TRBV5-1; D uncertain. Germline values: CDR1 SGHRS, CDR2 YFSETQ. V was pared by 1 base and J by 10 bases, with 12 bases between. There are 13 residues in the CDR3. The CDR3 DNA reads TGCGCCAGCAGCTTGTCGGCGGTCTCCGAGCAGTTCTTC. Protein: CASSLSAVSEQFF.

This clone was detected only a few times. The gene calls are TRBV14 and TRBJ2-6; possible D gene TRBD2, 5 bases. Between the trimmed V and J ends, which lost 4 bases and 0 bases, there was a span of 7 bases. Germline CDR1 and CDR2: SGHDN and FVKESK. The CDR3 runs 15 residues. Here the CDR3 DNA reads TGTGCCAGCAGCCGCGGGTCCTCTGGGGCCAACGTCCTGACTTTC. Amino acids: CASSRGSSGANVLTF.

The rearrangement uses TRBV30 and TRBJ2-7, with D possibly TRBD2 on 6 matching bases. The CDR3 has 15 residues. Looked up from germline, CDR1 is GTSNPN and CDR2 is SVGIG (reference sequence). Trimming shortened V by 3 bases and J by 4 bases, and 19 bases separated the two germline ends. The CDR3 nucleotides are TGTGCCTGGAGCCTGGAGTGGGGACTGGGATACGAGCAGTACTTC. Protein sequence: CAWSLEWGLGYEQYF. Variable domain in full (rest from reference TRBV30 and TRBJ2-7): SQTIHQWPATLVQPVGSPLSLECTVEGTSNPNLYWYRQAAGRGLQLLFYSVGIGQISSEVPQNLSASRPQDRQFILSSKKLLLSDSGFYLCAWSLEWGLGYEQYFGPGTRLTVT.

This chain uses TRBV5-8 with TRBJ1-4; 9 nucleotides line up with TRBD1. This CDR3 region has 14 residues. The V gene's germline CDR1 is SGHTS and CDR2 YDEGEE. With V trimmed by 0 bases and J by 7 bases, 1 base remained unmatched. CDR3 DNA: TGTGCCAGCAGCTTGGAGGACAGGGGTGAAAAACTGTTTTTT. Protein product: CASSLEDRGEKLFF.